One sample yielded the 17 T cell receptor beta chains listed below, sequenced in a study of graft-versus-host responses after intestinal transplantation. Around 200,000 CFSE-labeled responder cells were plated with around 200,000 irradiated, violet-dye-labeled stimulator cells. Method: immunoSEQ multiplex PCR; TCRdb's copy keeps in-frame clones and lacks some. The data show several thousand clones, approximately 30% seen once. This sample comprised alloreactive CD8+ T cells from a mixed lymphocyte reaction culture, obtained before transplantation. This sample's subset: CFSE-low proliferating T cells sorted from approximately 6-day pre-transplant mixed lymphocyte reaction (GvH or HvG direction). The source of these receptors is a human patient who was an organ donor for intestinal transplantation.

This clone was picked up a small number of times. The rearrangement joins TRBV7-9 to TRBJ1-1; unclear D gene. The CDR3 sequence is 16 residues long. Germline values: CDR1 SEHNR, CDR2 FQNEAQ (reference sequence). Trimming left V 5 bases short and J 4 bases short, with 20 bases between. In nucleotides, the CDR3 is TGTGCCAGCAGCCCACCCCCGGCGGAAATTGTCACTGAAGCTTTCTTT. Encoded protein: CASSPPPAEIVTEAFF.

By frequency in the sample, this clone is medium-sized. The gene calls are TRBV13 and TRBJ2-1; D perhaps matches TRBD2 (6 bases). The V end lost 3 bases, the J end lost 2 bases, and 11 bases lay between the germline ends. Germline assignment: CDR1 PRHDT and CDR2 FYEKMQ (reference sequence). This CDR3 region has 15 residues. This chain's CDR3 is CASSLGRQPYNEQFF. The CDR3 DNA is TGTGCCAGCAGCTTGGGGAGGCAGCCCTACAATGAGCAGTTCTTC. The full variable domain, rest sourced from reference TRBV13 and TRBJ2-1, is AAGVIQSPRHLIKEKRETATLKCYPIPRHDTVYWYQQGPGQDPQFLISFYEKMQSDKGSIPDRFSAQQFSDYHSELNMSSLELGDSALYFCASSLGRQPYNEQFFGPGTRLTVL.

V gene TRBV6-1 combines with J gene TRBJ2-7, with TRBD2 matching 10 bases. CDR3 length: 15 residues. V lost 3 bases to trimming and J lost 2 bases; unmatched junction nucleotides: 4. The germline V gene encodes CDR1 MNHNS and CDR2 SASEGT. The chain's CDR3 is CASSDSLAGAYEQYF. The CDR3 DNA follows: TGTGCCAGCAGTGATAGCCTAGCGGGGGCCTACGAGCAGTACTTC.

This clone was recorded a few times. The chain combines TRBV27 with TRBJ1-2, with D perhaps TRBD1 (6 bases). Germline V gives CDR1 MNHEY, CDR2 SMNVEV (reference sequence). Trimming stripped 8 bases from V and 6 bases from J, with 10 bases between. This CDR3 region has 11 residues. CDR3 in amino acids: CASWTVNGYTF. CDR3 sequence (DNA): TGTGCCAGCTGGACAGTAAATGGCTACACCTTC.

V gene TRBV19 combines with J gene TRBJ2-5; 7 nucleotides line up with TRBD1. The tail of the sequence fits TRBJ2-7 better, so the J call may be wrong. Germline CDR1 and CDR2: LNHDA and SQIVND (reference sequence). The CDR3 covers 15 residues. CDR3 amino acids: CASSMMAGGSYEQYF. The CDR3 DNA reads TGTGCCAGTAGTATGATGGCAGGGGGTTCCTACGAGCAGTACTTC.

The J gene is TRBJ1-1, the V gene TRBV19; TRBD1 matches 8 bases. Germline lookup yields CDR1 LNHDA and CDR2 SQIVND (reference sequence). V was pared by 10 bases and J by 5 bases, with 6 bases of the junction left unmatched. This CDR3 has 12 residues. CDR3 DNA: TGTGCCACAAGGACAGGGACAACTGAAGCTTTCTTT. Its protein product is CATRTGTTEAFF.

Relative to its sample, this clone is medium-sized. This chain links TRBV6-4 with TRBJ2-7, with 9 positions matching TRBD2. The length of the CDR3 is 13 residues. The V gene end was trimmed by 10 bases and the J gene end by 5 bases; junction bases not matched to a gene: 9. The germline V gene has CDR1 MRHNA and CDR2 SNTAGT. The CDR3 region has the DNA TGTGCCAAGTATAGCGGGAGTAAGGACGAGCAGTACTTC. It is translated as CAKYSGSKDEQYF.

CDR3 sequence reads: CASSPYNYGYTF. The CDR3 DNA sequence: TGTGCCAGCAGTCCCTATAACTATGGCTACACCTTC. The chain couples TRBV6-5 to TRBJ1-2; no firm D call. Trimming removed 5 bases from V and 1 base from J, with 5 bases in between. Germline lookup yields CDR1 MNHEY and CDR2 SVGAGI. The CDR3 consists of 12 residues.

The V gene is TRBV5-1, the J gene TRBJ2-7; 8 bases match TRBD2. J was trimmed by 3 bases and V by 1 base; bases with no gene match: 3. CDR3 size: 14 residues. Per the germline V gene, CDR1 is SGHRS and CDR2 is YFSETQ. In DNA, the CDR3 is TGCGCCAGCAGCTTGTGGGGACTAGTCTACGAGCAGTACTTC. This gives the protein CASSLWGLVYEQYF.

This clone was seen a few times. DNA for the CDR3: TGTGCCAGCAGCCAACTACTGCGGGGAGAGACCCAGTACTTC. The encoded protein is CASSQLLRGETQYF. The chain joins TRBV4-2 to TRBJ2-5, with TRBD2 as a possible D gene (6 bases). CDR1 and CDR2 from the germline V gene are LGHNA and YNFKEQ. Deletions cut 2 bases from V and 4 bases from J, with 11 bases between. The CDR3 covers 14 residues.

The genes are TRBV9 and TRBJ2-1, with 11 positions matching TRBD2. The germline gives CDR1 SGDLS, CDR2 YYNGEE. J gave up 4 bases and V 5 bases, and 5 bases lay outside the gene matches. This CDR3 is 15 amino acids long. CDR3 in amino acids: CASRPTSGAYNEQFF. The DNA of the CDR3 is TGTGCCAGCAGGCCGACTAGCGGGGCTTACAATGAGCAGTTCTTC.

DNA for the CDR3: TGCGCCAGCAGCCAAATCGCAGGCAGTTCGAATTCACCCCTCCACTTT. Translating it yields CASSQIAGSSNSPLHF. The chain couples TRBV4-1 to TRBJ1-6; D is unresolved. This CDR3 contains 16 residues. The germline V gene has CDR1 MGHRA and CDR2 YSYEKL. V was trimmed by 2 bases and J by 7 bases, leaving 15 bases between them.

A remark on this clone: Other DNA sequences in the sample encode the same CDR3. V gene TRBV18 combines with J gene TRBJ1-2; D is perhaps TRBD1 (6 bases). The germline V gene has CDR1 KGHSH and CDR2 LQKENI. V shed 3 bases and J shed 7 bases, with 18 bases lying between them. CDR3 length: 15 amino acids. The CDR3 DNA follows: TGTGCCAGCTCACCCCCCGTTGAGGGGGAAAGTGGCTACACCTTC. This translates into CASSPPVEGESGYTF.

The rearrangement links TRBV19 to TRBJ2-1; 10 bases line up with TRBD2. The J segment lost 4 bases and the V segment lost 2 bases, leaving 5 bases of the junction unmatched. Germline V CDR1 and CDR2: LNHDA, SQIVND (reference sequence). The CDR3 extends over 16 amino acids. CDR3 protein: CASSITGTSAYNEQFF. CDR3 coding DNA: TGTGCCAGTAGTATAACCGGGACTAGCGCATACAATGAGCAGTTCTTC.

Relative to its sample, this clone is medium-sized (0.01 to 0.1%). The chain joins TRBV7-9 to TRBJ1-1, with a weak D call TRBD1 (5 bases). The CDR3 is 15 residues long. Per germline, CDR1 SEHNR and CDR2 FQNEAQ (reference sequence). The germline V and J ends were trimmed by 5 bases and 0 bases, with 13 bases remaining between them. Written as DNA, the CDR3 is TGTGCCAGCAGCAGGCTGGGGCAGATGAACACTGAAGCTTTCTTT. It codes for CASSRLGQMNTEAFF.

The chain joins TRBV6-1 to TRBJ1-5, with TRBD1 matching 9 bases. The CDR3 loop spans 15 amino acids. V lost 6 bases and J lost 2; bases outside the gene matches: 5. CDR1 is MNHNS, CDR2 SASEGT, per germline. CDR3 nucleotide sequence: TGTGCCAGCAGACAGGGGGCGTACGGCAATCAGCCCCAGCATTTT. Protein product: CASRQGAYGNQPQHF.

The J gene is TRBJ2-1, the V gene TRBV6-9; 15 bases agree with TRBD2. Trimming cost V 5 bases and J 5 bases; bases outside gene matches: 1. The CDR3 totals 15 residues. From germline, CDR1 is MNHGY and CDR2 SVAAGI. CDR3 nucleotides: TGTGCCAGCAGTGGACTAGCGGGAGGGCACAATGAGCAGTTCTTC. It translates to CASSGLAGGHNEQFF.